This T cell receptor (beta chain) emerged from a study of beta chain features in type 1 diabetes. Overall study context: In age, gender and cell yields, patients were similar to healthy donors.

The authors reverse transcribed all of the isolated RNA, so sequencing captured expressed TCRB transcripts. TCRdb keeps only in-frame clones here, not all; method: immunoSEQ multiplex PCR. Here the sample spans under 400,000 clones, 12% to 15% being singletons. Study-level points and caveats: Significant though moderate, a shortening of TCRB CDR3s appeared in all four CD4+ subsets of Type 1 diabetes patients. PCR might pick shorter templates more often, in the same way for patients and controls.

Trimming removed 6 bases at V and 5 bases at J, with 13 bases between. This CDR3 is 13 amino acids long. Germline V gene lookup returns CDR1 MNHEY and CDR2 SMNVEV (reference sequence). As to this clone: As yet, its antigen is unknown.

The sequencing input was central memory CD4+ T cells from blood. This clonotype was sampled from a man aged 25 to 45 in good health. The V and J genes are TRBV27 and TRBJ1-2, with D uncertain. The CDR3: CASSQNSWYGYTF. CDR3 DNA: TGTGCCAGCAGCCAAAACTCCTGGTATGGCTACACCTTC.